This T cell receptor beta chain stems from a study of blood T cell repertoires in COVID-19. Sequencing used immunoSEQ multiplex PCR; TCRdb keeps in-frame clones, though not all of them. The repertoire includes some 30,000 clones, around 88% of them detected once, and less than 30% sits in the top ten. Sequenced: peripheral blood. The sequence was collected from a human donor in a cohort sampled during active COVID-19.

CDR3 amino acids: CASSYGRGYNEQFF. DNA of the CDR3: TGTGCCAGCAGTTATGGGCGGGGTTACAATGAGCAGTTCTTC. V and J are TRBV6-5 and TRBJ2-1; D is perhaps TRBD2 (6 bases). The germline V gene encodes CDR1 MNHEY and CDR2 SVGAGI. Trimming took 3 bases from V and 4 from J, leaving 10 bases between them. The CDR3 runs to 14 residues.